A single sample gave rise to the 18 T cell receptor beta chains below, sequenced in a study of T cells of healthy individuals. One entry per CDR3 protein, called by TCRdb with MiXCR from the 5' RACE reads. The table lists around 63,000 distinct CDR3 sequences, around 16% of them singletons. The source of these receptors is a human donor in good health.

Only a few counts were recorded for this clonotype. This may stem from a read error, because a much larger clone lies one nucleotide away. The rearrangement joins TRBV6-2 or TRBV6-3 to TRBJ2-5; the D gene is possibly TRBD2 (5 bases). The CDR3 totals 11 residues. V lost 4 bases, J lost 10 bases, and 10 bases lay in between. The germline CDR1 and CDR2 sequences are MNHEY and SVGEGT. This CDR3 is CASSSPRGQYF. The CDR3 DNA reads as TGTGCCAGCAGTTCCCCTCGGGGCCAGTACTTC.

The table lists this clonotype with a few counts. CDR3 in DNA: TGTGCCAGCTCCGGGACCCGTCTGGCCGGGGAGCTGTTTTTT. Protein product: CASSGTRLAGELFF. The chain is built from TRBV27 and TRBJ2-2; the D call may be TRBD1 or TRBD2 (5 bases each). The CDR3 spans 14 residues. V lost 8 bases, J lost 6 bases, and 16 bases lay in between. Germline V CDR1 and CDR2: MNHEY, SMNVEV (reference sequence).

This clonotype was seen a few times. This CDR3 reads CASSFGTSTDTQYF. The CDR3 DNA reads TGTGCCAGCAGTTTTGGGACTAGCACAGATACGCAGTATTTT. The chain recombines TRBV12-3 or TRBV12-4 with TRBJ2-3; a weak D match, TRBD2 (6 bases). This CDR3 contains 14 residues. V lost 3 bases and J 0 bases, leaving 7 bases between the germline ends.

The V and J genes are TRBV5-1 and TRBJ1-4; no reliable D call. The V gene's germline CDR1 is SGHRS and CDR2 YFSETQ. V dropped 2 bases and J dropped 5 bases, with 10 bases sitting between them. This CDR3 comprises 14 residues. CDR3 in amino acids: CASSFGVANEKLFF. DNA of the CDR3: TGCGCCAGCAGCTTCGGGGTCGCGAATGAAAAACTGTTTTTT.

The chain couples TRBV5-1 to TRBJ1-4; D call uncertain. The CDR3 extends over 12 amino acids. The germline V gene has CDR1 SGHRS and CDR2 YFSETQ. V was trimmed by 7 bases and J by 3 bases, leaving 7 bases between them. The CDR3 region has the DNA TGCGCCAGCTCCAATCCTAATGAAAAACTGTTTTTT. It encodes CASSNPNEKLFF.

This clonotype appeared a few times. This rearrangement joins TRBV12-3 or TRBV12-4 to TRBJ2-4; 9 bases agree with TRBD1. CDR3 length: 17 amino acids. With V trimmed by 9 bases and J by 0 bases, 12 bases remained unmatched. As DNA, the CDR3 is TGTGCCAGGGCGCACTACCGGGACAGGGTAGCCAAAAACATTCAGTACTTC. Residues: CARAHYRDRVAKNIQYF.

This clonotype was detected ten times or more. V usage is TRBV20-1 and J usage is TRBJ2-5; D unclear. V was clipped by 5 bases and J by 0 bases, with 4 bases between them. This CDR3 is 11 amino acids long. CDR1 is DFQATT and CDR2 is SNEGSKA in the germline V gene (reference sequence). CDR3 DNA: TGCAGTGCTCACCACCAAGAGACCCAGTACTTC. Translated: CSAHHQETQYF.

V usage is TRBV4-3 and J usage is TRBJ2-3; TRBD2 aligns across 11 bases. Per germline, CDR1 LGHNA and CDR2 YSLEER. The CDR3 spans 15 residues. With V trimmed by 1 base and J by 6 bases, 3 bases remained unmatched. The CDR3 coding sequence is TGCGCCAGCAGCCAAGGACTAGCGGGATCCGATACGCAGTATTTT. It specifies CASSQGLAGSDTQYF.

This clonotype has more than one count but fewer than ten. The rearrangement joins TRBV9 to TRBJ1-1; unclear D gene. The CDR3 totals 15 residues. Trimming stripped 4 bases from V and 4 bases from J, with 17 bases between. Germline CDR1 is SGDLS and CDR2 is YYNGEE. CDR3 sequence: CASSSNIGPGTEAFF. Written as DNA, the CDR3 is TGTGCCAGCAGCTCAAATATTGGCCCTGGCACTGAAGCTTTCTTT.

In its sample, this clonotype ranks as medium-sized. CDR3 region: CASSDLAGSDTQYF. In DNA form, the CDR3 reads TGTGCCAGCAGCGATCTAGCGGGGTCAGATACGCAGTATTTT. V usage is TRBV6-4 and J usage is TRBJ2-3; 9 nucleotides line up with TRBD2. The CDR3 extends over 14 amino acids. V trimming: 6 bases; J trimming: 4 bases; junction bases outside the gene matches: 5. Germline CDR1 MRHNA, CDR2 SNTAGT.

V usage is TRBV12-3 or TRBV12-4 and J usage is TRBJ1-5, with D perhaps matching TRBD1 (5 bases). The CDR3 runs 20 residues. V lost 1 base and J 0 bases, leaving 22 bases between the germline ends. DNA of the CDR3: TGTGCCAGCAGTTTAGTAGCTCGCTCCGGGGGGTACAATAGCAATCAGCCCCAGCATTTT. Protein: CASSLVARSGGYNSNQPQHF.

This clonotype was seen at least ten times. The chain links TRBV4-1 to TRBJ2-3; D is tentatively TRBD1 or TRBD2 (5 bases each). The CDR3 has 14 amino acids. V lost 2 bases to trimming and J lost 1 base, with 7 bases between them. Germline CDR1 reads MGHRA; CDR2 reads YSYEKL. CDR3 coding DNA: TGCGCCAGCAGCCAACCGGGACGCACAGATACGCAGTATTTT. Translation gives CASSQPGRTDTQYF.

Ten or more counts support this clonotype. This chain joins TRBV3-1 and TRBJ2-1; 10 nucleotides line up with TRBD2. Germline CDR1 is LGHDT and CDR2 is YNNKEL (reference sequence). The CDR3 loop spans 17 amino acids. The junction had 10 bases not matched to a gene; V was cut back by 4 bases and J by 4 bases. The CDR3 DNA reads TGTGCCAGCAGCCTGACCATAGCGGGGGGACTTTACAATGAGCAGTTCTTC. Its translation is CASSLTIAGGLYNEQFF.

As regards this clonotype: This may be a read error: a much more frequent sequence differs by one nucleotide. The chain carries TRBV3-1 and TRBJ1-3; D gene uncertain. Germline V lookup: CDR1 LGHDT, CDR2 YNNKEL (reference sequence). This CDR3 is built from 13 residues. CDR3 nucleotides: TGTGCCGGCAGCCAAGTGGGTCGAAACACCATATATTTT. Protein: CAGSQVGRNTIYF.

Concerning this clonotype: A single base separates this from a much larger clone, so it may be a read error. The genes are TRBV7-9 and TRBJ2-3; D is ambiguous. Looked up from germline, CDR1 is SEHNR and CDR2 is FQNEAQ (reference sequence). Trimming stripped 8 bases from V and 2 bases from J, with 23 bases between. This CDR3 is built from 17 residues. The CDR3 sequence: CASAMVLRQTLTDTQYF. CDR3 sequence (DNA): TGTGCCAGCGCTATGGTCCTCAGACAAACACTCACAGATACGCAGTATTTT.

There are many counts of this clonotype. This chain connects TRBV7-2 to TRBJ1-5, with 10 bases fitting TRBD1. V lost 6 bases to trimming and J lost 1 base; unmatched junction nucleotides: 9. This CDR3 is 17 amino acids long. Germline V lookup: CDR1 SGHTA, CDR2 FQGNSA. The CDR3: CASSSPMGQGSNQPQHF. CDR3 DNA sequence: TGTGCCAGCAGTTCCCCGATGGGACAGGGGAGCAATCAGCCCCAGCATTTT.

This clonotype was counted between two and nine times. The V call is TRBV20-1, the J call TRBJ2-2; tentatively, D is TRBD2 (5 bases). CDR3 length: 12 amino acids. Trimming shortened V by 3 bases and J by 5 bases, and 7 bases separated the two germline ends. Per germline, CDR1 DFQATT and CDR2 SNEGSKA (reference sequence). The chain's CDR3 is CSARGATGELFF. In nucleotides, the CDR3 is TGCAGTGCTAGGGGAGCTACCGGGGAGCTGTTTTTT.

To note about this clonotype: This clone may be a read error of a much larger clone one base away. V is TRBV9 and J is TRBJ2-7; TRBD2 might be the D (6 bases). The CDR3 runs to 14 residues. Trimming shortened V by 2 bases and J by 8 bases, and 17 bases separated the two germline ends. Germline lookup yields CDR1 SGDLS and CDR2 YYNGEE. CDR3 in DNA: TGTGCCAGCAGCGTTGACGGGGCGGGGCGCAAGCAGTACTTC. This encodes CASSVDGAGRKQYF.